Listed below are T cell receptor beta chains from one sample, sequenced in a study of blood T cell repertoires in COVID-19. Clones were sequenced by immunoSEQ multiplex PCR, and TCRdb holds only the in-frame ones, with some missing. This table holds about 280,000 clones, roughly 85% found once. Sequencing was carried out using PBMCs or T cells enriched from blood (not recorded which). These TCRs come from a woman in her thirties or forties who had recovered from COVID-19. Both conserved end residues are part of each CDR3. D genes are given only for firm matches. Some rows mark clone size as missing; the rest say once, few, many or name a class of expanded clone.

cdr3_nt cdr3_aa d_call j_call clone_size v_call
TGTGCCAGCAGCTCTGCCCTTGGGACAAATCAGCCCCAGCATTTT CASSSALGTNQPQHF - TRBJ1-5 - TRBV7-2
TGTGCCACCAGCAGAGATCCCGGGGGCAATCAGCCCCAGCATTTT CATSRDPGGNQPQHF - TRBJ1-5 - TRBV15
TGTGCCAGCAGCTTAAATGGTGCGGGAGGCTTCACCTACAATGAGCAGTTCTTC CASSLNGAGGFTYNEQFF TRBD2 TRBJ2-1 - TRBV7-2
TGCGCCAGCACAGAGGGCAATGGGCAGTTCTTC CASTEGNGQFF - TRBJ2-1 - TRBV5-1
TGTGCCAGCAGTTTCCCCCTACTCCCCTACGAGCAGTACTTC CASSFPLLPYEQYF - TRBJ2-7 - TRBV28
TGTGCCAGCAGCGCAGGGCCGGCTAACTATGGCTACACCTTC CASSAGPANYGYTF - TRBJ1-2 - TRBV7-3
TGCGCCAGCAGCCAAGATCCCCCAGGGGCGGGAGGGGCCTACAATGAGCAGTTCTTC CASSQDPPGAGGAYNEQFF TRBD2 TRBJ2-1 - TRBV4-3
TGTGCCAGCAGCCCAGGGACAGCCAAAGAGACCCAGTACTTC CASSPGTAKETQYF TRBD1 TRBJ2-5 - TRBV7-6
TGCGCCAGCAGGTTAGCGGGAGTCGGCTCGGACGAGCAGTACTTC CASRLAGVGSDEQYF TRBD2 TRBJ2-7 - TRBV10-2
TGTGCCAGCAGCTTGGGGGCGGGACCGGCGGCCGATACGCAGTATTTT CASSLGAGPAADTQYF - TRBJ2-3 - TRBV5-4
TGTGCCAGCAGTGAAATTCCACAGAACACTGAAGCTTTCTTT CASSEIPQNTEAFF - TRBJ1-1 - TRBV6-1
TGTGCCAGCAGTTTATGGGACAACAAAAACATTCAGTACTTC CASSLWDNKNIQYF - TRBJ2-4 - TRBV28
TGTGCCAGCAGCAAACAGGGGGGCGCAGATACGCAGTATTTT CASSKQGGADTQYF TRBD1 TRBJ2-3 - TRBV7-3
TGTGCCAGCAGTCCACCGGGACAGGGGGCCGATACGCAGTATTTT CASSPPGQGADTQYF TRBD1 TRBJ2-3 - TRBV6-5
TGTGCCAGCAGCTGGAGAGGGACTTCAAGGGGTGAGCAGTTCTTC CASSWRGTSRGEQFF - TRBJ2-1 - TRBV7-8
TGTGCCGCGGGTCGGGTTAGCGGGAGCTACGAGCAGTACTTC CAAGRVSGSYEQYF TRBD2 TRBJ2-7 - TRBV6-5
TGTGCCATCAGTGAATCACTAGCGGGAGTAGGAGAGACCCAGTACTTC CAISESLAGVGETQYF TRBD2 TRBJ2-5 once TRBV10-3
TGTGCCAGCAGTTACTTGGGGGGACCAAGCACAGATACGCAGTATTTT CASSYLGGPSTDTQYF - TRBJ2-3 - TRBV6-5
TGCGCCAGCAGCTTTGAATCCATTATCGGCGAGCAGTACTTC CASSFESIIGEQYF - TRBJ2-7 - TRBV5-1
TGTGCCAGCAGCTTACCGGGACAGGGGATGTCCAGTTTATCACCCCTCCACTTT CASSLPGQGMSSLSPLHF TRBD1 TRBJ1-6 - TRBV11-3
TGTGCCAGCAGCCCAGGGACTAGCGGGAGGCACACCGGGGAGCTGTTTTTT CASSPGTSGRHTGELFF TRBD2 TRBJ2-2 - TRBV3-1/TRBV3-2
TGTGCCAGCAGCTTATCGAGTCAGGGGTCCCTATACTATGGCTACACCTTC CASSLSSQGSLYYGYTF - TRBJ1-2 few TRBV5-5
TGTGCCAGCAGCTCAAGTTTCCGGCTAGCGGAAAAAAATGAGCAGTTCTTC CASSSSFRLAEKNEQFF TRBD2 TRBJ2-1 - TRBV7-6
TGTGCCAGCAGTGTGGGTAGGGGGGGTAACTATGGCTACACCTTC CASSVGRGGNYGYTF - TRBJ1-2 - TRBV2
TGTGCCAGTAGTATGACCTGGGGAACAGGGGCTAACTATGGCTACACCTTC CASSMTWGTGANYGYTF TRBD1 TRBJ1-2 once TRBV19
TGTGCCTGGAGGGGGGCAGGGAATACTGAAGCTTTCTTT CAWRGAGNTEAFF - TRBJ1-1 - TRBV30
TGTGCCAGTAGTATAGCTCCCGGACTCAATAGCAATCAGCCCCAGCATTTT CASSIAPGLNSNQPQHF - TRBJ1-5 - TRBV19
TGTGCCAGCAGGGAAGGCGGGACAGGGAGCGGGGAGCTGTTTTTT CASREGGTGSGELFF TRBD1 TRBJ2-2 - TRBV6-1
TGTGCCACCAGCAGAGGGTGGTTGGCTAGCGCCCAAGAGACCCAGTACTTC CATSRGWLASAQETQYF - TRBJ2-5 - TRBV15
TGTGCCAGCGCGAGGCTCCTTCACTATGGCTACACCTTC CASARLLHYGYTF - TRBJ1-2 - TRBV7-2
TGTGCCAGCAGTCCAACGACAGGGGCCAATCAGCCCCAGCATTTT CASSPTTGANQPQHF TRBD1 TRBJ1-5 once TRBV6-5
TGTGCCAGCAGCTTACGATCCGGGGGCAATGAGCAGTTCTTC CASSLRSGGNEQFF - TRBJ2-1 - TRBV7-2
TGTGCCAGCAGCCCCCTCGTTATTCCCTACGAGCAGTACTTC CASSPLVIPYEQYF - TRBJ2-7 - TRBV6-5